Presented here are 8 T cell receptor beta chains from one specimen sequenced in a study of breast tumors, draining lymph nodes, adjacent tissues. From the multiplex PCR reads, TCRdb called clonotypes with MiXCR, one entry per CDR3 protein. The table records tens of thousands of distinct CDR3 sequences, 23% of them present only once. Sequencing was performed on breast tumor tissue. The receptors stem from a female donor with breast cancer. Some clones in this sample may be carry-over from other donors' samples.

This clonotype was found many times. The J gene is TRBJ2-7, the V gene TRBV3-1, with D possibly matching TRBD2 (7 bases). Germline V gives CDR1 LGHDT, CDR2 YNNKEL (reference sequence). The CDR3 runs to 16 residues. The ends were cut back, 1 base at V and 0 bases at J, with 13 bases in the middle. For the CDR3, the DNA is TGTGCCAGCAGCCAAGTCCCCGGGGGGCCCTCCTACGAGCAGTACTTC. Protein sequence: CASSQVPGGPSYEQYF.

In its sample, this clonotype was seen many times. This chain connects TRBV19 to TRBJ1-4; D is perhaps TRBD1 (6 bases). The CDR3 has 16 amino acids. Germline V gene data show CDR1 as LNHDA and CDR2 as SQIVND (reference sequence). The V gene lost 5 bases and the J gene lost 8 bases, with 21 bases spanning the gap. The chain's CDR3 is CASSPRAAGDREKLFF. In DNA, the CDR3 is TGTGCCAGTAGTCCCCGGGCGGCAGGGGATAGGGAAAAACTGTTTTTT.

The chain joins TRBV18 to TRBJ1-6; D possibly corresponds to TRBD1 (6 bases). The ends were cut back, 2 bases at V and 6 bases at J, with 23 bases in the middle. This CDR3 contains 19 residues. Germline loops: CDR1 KGHSH, CDR2 LQKENI. CDR3 in amino acids: CASSPRQASTIRGNSPLHF. As DNA, the CDR3 is TGTGCCAGCTCACCAAGACAGGCTTCGACGATTCGAGGTAATTCACCCCTCCACTTT.

This clonotype was seen more than once but under ten times. The V call is TRBV6-2 or TRBV6-3, the J call TRBJ1-5; perhaps TRBD1 as D (5 bases). CDR1 and CDR2 (germline): MNHEY, SVGEGT. The CDR3 sequence is 15 residues long. With 2 bases removed from V and 10 bases from J, the gap between germline ends came to 18 bases. This CDR3 reads CASSYKGRGKGPQHF. CDR3 coding DNA: TGTGCCAGCAGTTACAAAGGGCGGGGGAAGGGTCCCCAGCATTTT.

On this clonotype: A single base separates this from a much larger clone, so it may be a read error. The genes are TRBV6-5 and TRBJ1-3; D is perhaps TRBD1 (6 bases). The germline CDR1 and CDR2 sequences are MNHEY and SVGAGI. V dropped 2 bases and J dropped 2 bases, with 10 bases sitting between them. The CDR3 runs to 15 residues. The CDR3 region has the DNA TGTGCCAGCAGTTACGACAGGAATACTGGAAACACCATATATTTT. Its translation is CASSYDRNTGNTIYF.

This clonotype was recorded at least ten times. The chain uses TRBV20-1 and TRBJ2-1, with TRBD2 matching over 8 bases. With 5 bases clipped from V and 3 bases from J, the junction kept 12 bases outside the gene matches. The CDR3 has 16 amino acids. The germline gives CDR1 DFQATT, CDR2 SNEGSKA (reference sequence). The CDR3 protein is CSAPSGGRAFYNEQFF. For the CDR3, the DNA is TGCAGTGCTCCCTCGGGGGGGAGGGCCTTCTACAATGAGCAGTTCTTC.

This clonotype appeared many times. V gene TRBV27 combines with J gene TRBJ1-2, with D possibly TRBD1 on 5 matching bases. This CDR3 is built from 15 residues. Germline V lookup: CDR1 MNHEY, CDR2 SMNVEV (reference sequence). The germline V and J ends were trimmed by 6 bases and 4 bases, with 18 bases remaining between them. As DNA, the CDR3 is TGTGCCAGCAGAACCTTCGGGGGGAGCTCCTATGGCTACACCTTC. This gives the protein CASRTFGGSSYGYTF.

This chain joins TRBV7-9 and TRBJ1-6; 10 nucleotides align to TRBD1. The CDR3 loop spans 14 amino acids. Germline CDR1 is SEHNR and CDR2 is FQNEAQ (reference sequence). Trimming removed 6 bases from V and 8 bases from J; junction bases left unmatched: 4. The CDR3 here is CASRSGTGDSPLHF. CDR3 DNA sequence: TGTGCCAGCAGATCCGGGACAGGGGATTCACCCCTCCACTTT.